In its sample, the clone carrying this TCR beta chain was seen many times. TCRdb reprocessed the 5' RACE reads with MiXCR, giving one entry per CDR3 protein. The table records hundreds of thousands of distinct CDR3 sequences, 20% to 25% of them present only once. The data derive from a study of identical twins. This CDR3 is built from 13 residues. Germline V lookup: CDR1 LGHDT, CDR2 YNNKEL (reference sequence). Trimming removed 2 bases from V and 8 bases from J, with 12 bases in between. These data also featured in a second study, about T cells expressing NK-cell markers.

This TCR came from a woman younger than 35 in good health. Sequencing was carried out using CD4+ T cells sorted from blood. The chain combines TRBV3-1 with TRBJ2-5; D remains ambiguous. The CDR3 DNA follows: TGTGCCAGCAGCCAACAGCTTAGAGATACCCAGTACTTC. Its translation is CASSQQLRDTQYF.